The subject of this entry is one T cell receptor beta chain. The specificity of this receptor is unknown. Base quality data are lacking; no much larger clone is found one base away. The data originate from a study of cytomegalovirus exposure and HLA in healthy donors (TCRdb year 2017). Regarding the complete study: An earlier analysis of under 600 of the donors reported 250 to 300 Gb of sequence data and some 120 million unique TCR beta sequences from roughly 180 million T cells. To predict cytomegalovirus infection status, the study combined high-throughput TCR immunosequencing, statistical association of individual TCRs with disease status, and machine learning. The later analysis used no new phenotypic data to find candidate immune exposures, relying instead on TCR beta sequences and their occurrence across donors. A separate validation cohort of over 95 different subjects was used in addition to the 666-subject first cohort. Using immunosequencing, the study profiled T cell repertoires from 500 to 800 subjects and related those repertoires to cytomegalovirus serostatus. HLA typing included class I and class II loci at four-digit resolution. In a later analysis, previously published TCR beta repertoires from about 670 donors were re-analyzed and high-resolution HLA genotyping was added so that TCR occurrence patterns could be studied. Among roughly 370 genotyped donors of the cohort, an average of about 240,000 unique TCR beta nucleotide sequences were sequenced per donor, roughly 18% of them non-productive. In an earlier analysis of around 540 of the donors, high-throughput TCR beta sequencing was used to judge whether each TCR beta V gene segment behaved as functional or pseudogenic. The number of donors typed differed by locus, with 629-630 for A, B, C, DRB1 and DQB1, 522 for DQA1, approximately 570 for DPA1, and around 460 for DPB1. Roughly 5 DR-DQ haplotypes were handled as single units for association and clustering, since linkage in the cohort was strong. About 280 gigabases of sequencing data and tens of millions of unique TCR sequences were included in an early release covering about 600 HLA-typed donors. All discovery cohort repertoires had been generated using a single sequencing platform. The study aimed to test whether cataloging public T cell receptors could reveal signatures of past pathogen exposure. In a later genetic analysis, genome-wide SNP genotypes for about three fifths of the roughly 670 donors were used, and that subset was treated as a discovery cohort. Among the roughly 400 genotyped donors, approximately 76% belonged to the genetic ancestry cluster associated with self-reported Caucasian donors. Donor age, sex, ethnicity and CMV serostatus were compiled alongside the repertoire data.

The investigation overall reported the following: The study gave a list of some 150 TCR beta chains associated with cytomegalovirus. Most CMV-associated TCR beta chains appeared to be HLA-restricted in a later analysis, and the HLA associations seemed to be driven largely by CMV exposure. A later genetic analysis associated a missense DCLRE1C variant with V-gene and J-gene trimming of TCR beta chains, and an independent cohort replicated the association. It was suggested by the authors that the approach could potentially be generalized to other disease states and immunological phenotypes. HLA typing was unavailable for some donors at each locus, so association tests used only the typed subset. At a false discovery rate of 0.05, a later analysis linked about 16,000 TCR beta sequences to specific HLA alleles. For the cohort, immune exposure information was limited to CMV serostatus. A later analysis found that TCR association rates varied across HLA loci, with DRB1 alleles showing the most associated TCRs and HLA-C alleles the fewest. Across donors, most TCR sequences were observed very rarely, whereas some public TCRs were present in many individuals. In vitro tests confirmed that a few of the cytomegalovirus-associated TCR beta chains recognize cytomegalovirus antigens. A further reported finding was that TCR beta sequences accurately predicted the HLA-A and HLA-B alleles for most subjects in the first cohort. Correlated functional status among segregating V segments might be attributable to linkage disequilibrium, but an unknown experimental factor could not be ruled out. The presence/absence analyses assumed that sequencing depth was roughly uniform across donors, and that assumption may not be true. The classifier was reported to diagnose cytomegalovirus status with high specificity and sensitivity in both the original and validation cohorts. A later analysis found that HLA-associated TCR beta chains were more clonally expanded and had lower generation probabilities than equally common non-associated chains. Some IMGT-functional V segments, including TRBV6-2 and TRBV6-3, could not be told apart with the 87-base-pair reads, so those segments were excluded. This cohort had only TCR beta chains sequenced, and the lack of alpha or paired-chain data limited which features could be detected. A group of highly shared sequence variants was considered likely to be a technical artifact of the sequencing pipeline. In an earlier analysis of approximately 600 of the donors, most TCR beta V segments were observed in productive rearrangements about 87% or about 30% of the time, broadly matching IMGT annotations. The earlier analysis of fewer than 750 of the donors excluded roughly 16 rarely observed V segments, including chromosome 9 orphons, because counts were too low. In a later genetic analysis, fewer N-insertions in productive TCRs were reported among donors in an Asian-associated ancestry cluster than the approximately 630-donor mean. According to a later analysis, parvovirus B19, influenza, CMV and Epstein-Barr virus appeared linked to several top co-occurrence clusters. When HLA alleles, especially DR and DQ, strongly co-occurred, TCR associations were difficult to assign to individual alleles.

V is clipped by 7 bases and J by 3 bases, and the sequence between their germline boundaries is 16 bases long. The CDR3 starts with the cysteine, ends with the phenylalanine, and has 15 residues. Only the CDR3 DNA is retained, 45 bases long and in frame from the first base. The germline V gene yields MDHEN for CDR1 and SYDVKM for CDR2. The library relied on the immunoSEQ multiplex PCR assay. A mixture of 60 forward primers for TCR Vbeta segments and 13 reverse primers for TCR Jbeta segments was used in the multiplex PCR. A multiplex PCR assay on genomic DNA amplified the CDR3 region of rearranged TCR beta genes. The Illumina HiSeq System was used to sequence the amplified TCR beta libraries as 87-base-pair reads. As for the original processing: In a later analysis, roughly 80 million unique TCR beta chains were counted across the 650 to 700 repertoires, and some 10 million of these chains were shared by at least two donors. A nearest-neighbor algorithm error-corrected the raw reads and collapsed the reads into unique sequences, merging closely related sequences to remove PCR and sequencing errors. Alignment of CDR3 sequences to IMGT reference sequences was used to assign V, D and J gene segments. For a sequence to be retained, at least a six-nucleotide match to both a V gene segment and a J gene segment was required. Rearrangements were called productive when the CDR3 lacked stop codons and stayed in frame with V and J; all others were non-productive. CDR3 was defined by IMGT convention, running from the second conserved V-encoded cysteine to the conserved J-encoded phenylalanine. Sequences without an unambiguous match to a single V gene segment were excluded from the earlier analysis of several hundred of the donors. In an earlier analysis of 450 to 700 of the donors, V segments were called functional above 56.7% productive rearrangements and were called segregating when the between-donor standard deviation exceeded 5%. A statistical classification framework was developed to diagnose cytomegalovirus status using the catalog of TCR beta chain sequences. V and J gene assignment, in a later analysis, came from comparing TCR nucleotide sequences with IMGT/GENE-DB human TR gene sequences. In a later analysis, CDR3 sequences and most-parsimonious VDJ recombination scenarios were assigned using the TCRdist pipeline. A later analysis defined each TCR beta chain by its CDR3 amino acid sequence plus V-gene family, and excluded reads lacking a unique V-gene family. As a way to deal with suspected cross-contamination and a sequencing artifact, a later analysis dropped 450 to 600 nucleotide sequences that were highly shared and had low generation probability. For each public chain, a later analysis derived a clonal expansion index from normalized ranks of inferred template counts within each repertoire. In a later analysis, generation probabilities were computed using a VDJ recombination model fitted to out-of-frame rearrangements, and the results were checked against IGoR. In a later analysis, TCR-TCR, TCR-HLA and TCR-CMV co-occurrence was scored with hypergeometric tests, and a repertoire-size bias correction was applied to TCR pairs. In a later analysis, false discovery rates were estimated by permuting HLA or CMV assignments 20 times. In a later analysis, co-occurring TCRs were grouped using DBSCAN, with TCRdist sequence similarity added in when clustering inside HLA-allele-positive subsets. For co-occurrence clustering, repertoires with fewer than 30,000 or more than 120,000 public chains were excluded, along with four or five repertoires with anomalous nucleotide sharing. TCRdb took over this immuneACCESS table, retaining in-frame rearrangements with V and J assigned. Such tables are incomplete; in checked studies, under half of the missing clones stem from an unresolved V gene, and the remainder is unexplained. D and trimming were read from the DNA, whereas the V and J calls and clone size are those reported in that table. This sample holds about 130,000 clones; roughly four fifths were observed only once. Together, the top ten hold over 9% of the sample.

The cohort comprised around 690 healthy bone marrow donors. At the time of sampling, all cohort members were nominally healthy, though unrecorded immune exposures were likely present. The donor was CMV seropositive and belonged to the group of 250 to 300 seropositive cohort members. Each donor provided a peripheral blood sample, and peripheral blood mononuclear cells were used for TCR beta sequencing. Genomic DNA was extracted from the blood cell samples with the Qiagen DNeasy Blood Extraction Kit. The sequenced sample consisted of PBMCs. This sequence originates from a male donor in good health and CMV-seropositive. Rearrangement joined TRBV28 to TRBJ1-5, with the D gene call left open. CDR3 reads: CASTGWGGINQPQHF. The bases read TGTGCCAGCACCGGATGGGGAGGGATCAATCAGCCCCAGCATTTT. This CDR3, with the reference TRBV28 and TRBJ1-5 proteins standing in past its ends, gives the full variable domain DVKVTQSSRYLVKRTGEKVFLECVQDMDHENMFWYRQDPGLGLRLIYFSYDVKMKEKGDIPEGYSVSREKKERFSLILESASTNQTSMYLCASTGWGGINQPQHFGDGTRLSIL.